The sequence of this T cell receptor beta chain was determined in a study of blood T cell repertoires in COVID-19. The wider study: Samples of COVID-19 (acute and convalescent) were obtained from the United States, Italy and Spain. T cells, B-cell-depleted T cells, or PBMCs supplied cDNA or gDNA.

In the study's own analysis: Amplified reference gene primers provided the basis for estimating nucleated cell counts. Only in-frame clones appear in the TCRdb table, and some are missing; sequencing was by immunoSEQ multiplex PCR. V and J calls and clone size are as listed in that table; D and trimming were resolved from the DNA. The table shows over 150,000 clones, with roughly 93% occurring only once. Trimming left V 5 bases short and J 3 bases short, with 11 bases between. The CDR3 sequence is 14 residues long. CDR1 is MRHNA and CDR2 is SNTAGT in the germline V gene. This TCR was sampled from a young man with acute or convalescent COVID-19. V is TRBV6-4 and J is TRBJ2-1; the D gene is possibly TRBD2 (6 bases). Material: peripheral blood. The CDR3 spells CASSSGLDYNEQFF. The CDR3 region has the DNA TGTGCCAGCAGTAGCGGGTTAGACTACAATGAGCAGTTCTTC.